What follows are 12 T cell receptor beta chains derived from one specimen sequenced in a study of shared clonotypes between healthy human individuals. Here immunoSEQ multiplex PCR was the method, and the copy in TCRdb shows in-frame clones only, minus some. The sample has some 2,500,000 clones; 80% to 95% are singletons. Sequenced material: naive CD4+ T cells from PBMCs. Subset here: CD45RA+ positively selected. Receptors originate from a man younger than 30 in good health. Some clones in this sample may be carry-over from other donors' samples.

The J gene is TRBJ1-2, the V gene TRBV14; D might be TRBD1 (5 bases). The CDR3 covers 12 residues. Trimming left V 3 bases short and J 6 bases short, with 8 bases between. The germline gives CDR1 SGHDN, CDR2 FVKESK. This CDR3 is CASSQGTDGYTF. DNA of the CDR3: TGTGCCAGCAGCCAGGGGACGGATGGCTACACCTTC.

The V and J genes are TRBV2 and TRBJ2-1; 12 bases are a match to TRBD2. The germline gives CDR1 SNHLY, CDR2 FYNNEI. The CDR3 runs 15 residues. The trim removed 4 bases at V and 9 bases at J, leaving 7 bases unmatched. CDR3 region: CASSGTSGTGSEQFF. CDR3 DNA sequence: TGTGCCAGCAGTGGGACTAGCGGGACAGGTAGTGAGCAGTTCTTC.

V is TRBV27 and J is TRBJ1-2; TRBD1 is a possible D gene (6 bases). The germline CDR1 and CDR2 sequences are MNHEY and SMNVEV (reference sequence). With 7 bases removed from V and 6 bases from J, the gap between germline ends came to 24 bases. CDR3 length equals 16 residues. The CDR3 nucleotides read TGTGCCAGCACCTTCTCTTCCCAACAGGGAAGGAATGGCTACACCTTC. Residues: CASTFSSQQGRNGYTF.

CDR3 sequence reads: CASSAGLGQYTGELFF. For the CDR3, the DNA is TGTGCCAGCAGCGCCGGACTCGGTCAGTACACCGGGGAGCTGTTTTTT. This chain joins TRBV5-6 and TRBJ2-2; D perhaps matches TRBD2 (5 bases). The V gene lost 4 bases and the J gene lost 3 bases, with 16 bases spanning the gap. This CDR3 spans 16 amino acids. Germline CDR1 SGHDT, CDR2 YYEEEE.

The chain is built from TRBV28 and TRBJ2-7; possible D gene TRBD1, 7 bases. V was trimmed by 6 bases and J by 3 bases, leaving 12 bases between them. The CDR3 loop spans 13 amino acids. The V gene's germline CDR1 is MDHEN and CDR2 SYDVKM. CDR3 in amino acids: CASRGGQNYEQYF. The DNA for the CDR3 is TGTGCCAGCAGGGGGGGACAGAACTACGAGCAGTACTTC.

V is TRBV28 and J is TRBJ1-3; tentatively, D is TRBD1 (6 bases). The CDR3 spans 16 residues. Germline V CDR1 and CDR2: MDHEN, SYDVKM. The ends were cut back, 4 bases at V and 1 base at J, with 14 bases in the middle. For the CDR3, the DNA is TGTGCCAGCAGTTCGAAAAAAGGGGGTTCTGGAAACACCATATATTTT. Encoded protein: CASSSKKGGSGNTIYF.

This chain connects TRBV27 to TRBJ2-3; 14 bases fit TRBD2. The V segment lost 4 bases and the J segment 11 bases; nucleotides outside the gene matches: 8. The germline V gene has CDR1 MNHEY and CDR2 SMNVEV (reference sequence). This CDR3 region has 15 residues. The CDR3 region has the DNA TGTGCCAGCAGTTCGGGACTAGCGGGAGTCCTCTTGCAGTATTTT. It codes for CASSSGLAGVLLQYF.

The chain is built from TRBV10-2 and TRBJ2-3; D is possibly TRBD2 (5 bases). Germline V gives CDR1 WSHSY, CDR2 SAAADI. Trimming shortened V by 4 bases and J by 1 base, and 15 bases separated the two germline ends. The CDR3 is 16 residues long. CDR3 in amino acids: CASSAEARRGTDTQYF. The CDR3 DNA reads TGCGCCAGCAGTGCCGAGGCGCGGCGGGGCACAGATACGCAGTATTTT.

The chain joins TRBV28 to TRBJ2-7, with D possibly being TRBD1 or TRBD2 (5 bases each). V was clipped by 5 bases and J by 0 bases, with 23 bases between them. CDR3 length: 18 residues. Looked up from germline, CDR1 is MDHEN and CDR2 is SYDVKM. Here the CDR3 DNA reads TGTGCCAGCAGTCCTGGGACCCCCTCTGGGCTTCTCTCCTACGAGCAGTACTTC. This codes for CASSPGTPSGLLSYEQYF.

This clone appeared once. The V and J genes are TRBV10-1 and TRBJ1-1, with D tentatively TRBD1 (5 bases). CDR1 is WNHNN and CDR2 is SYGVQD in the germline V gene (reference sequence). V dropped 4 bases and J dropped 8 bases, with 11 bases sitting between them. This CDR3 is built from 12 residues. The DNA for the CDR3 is TGCGCCAGCAGTGGGATTAAGGGGGAAGCTTTCTTT. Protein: CASSGIKGEAFF.

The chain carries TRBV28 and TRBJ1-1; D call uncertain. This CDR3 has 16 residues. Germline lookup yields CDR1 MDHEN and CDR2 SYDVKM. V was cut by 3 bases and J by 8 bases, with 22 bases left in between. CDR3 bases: TGTGCCAGCAGTTTCGCCGGCCGCGCTGGTGGACGGGAAGCTTTCTTT. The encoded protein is CASSFAGRAGGREAFF.

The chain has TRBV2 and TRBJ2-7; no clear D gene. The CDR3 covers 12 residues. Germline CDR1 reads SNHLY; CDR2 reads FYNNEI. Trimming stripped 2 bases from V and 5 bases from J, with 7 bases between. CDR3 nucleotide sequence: TGTGCCAGCAGTGAATGGGCGAACGAGCAGTACTTC. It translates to CASSEWANEQYF.